This is a list of T cell receptor beta chains from one sample in a study of identical twins. TCRdb reprocessed the 5' RACE reads via MiXCR and lists one record per CDR3 protein. The sample lists approximately 550,000 distinct CDR3 sequences, about a fifth occurring once. The same data also went into a second study, on yellow fever vaccine responses in identical twins.

The material sequenced was CD4+ T cells sorted from blood. The receptors shown here come from a woman aged 18-29 years in good health. Both conserved end residues are part of each CDR3. The D gene is left open where the match is weak. Some rows mark clone size as missing; the rest say once, few, many or name a class of expanded clone.

-	TRBV18	TRBJ2-7	-	CASSPDGRSSYEQYF	TGTGCCAGCTCGCCCGACGGAAGGAGCTCCTACGAGCAGTACTTC
-	TRBV5-1	TRBJ2-2	TRBD1	CASSARTGAGELFF	TGCGCCAGCAGCGCCCGGACAGGGGCCGGGGAGCTGTTTTTT
-	TRBV25-1	TRBJ2-1	TRBD1	CASSEAGQGKDEQFF	TGTGCCAGCAGTGAAGCGGGACAGGGTAAGGATGAGCAGTTCTTC
few	TRBV12-3/TRBV12-4	TRBJ2-7	TRBD1	CASRLGTGSQYF	TGTGCCAGCAGATTAGGGACAGGGTCGCAGTACTTC
few	TRBV7-9	TRBJ2-3	-	CASSWVWTDTQYF	TGTGCCAGCAGCTGGGTGTGGACAGATACGCAGTATTTT
few	TRBV3-1	TRBJ1-5	TRBD1	CASSGQDNQPQHF	TGTGCCAGCAGCGGACAGGACAATCAGCCCCAGCATTTT
few	TRBV28	TRBJ2-7	-	CASSPWLTYEQYF	TGTGCCAGCAGTCCCTGGCTTACCTACGAGCAGTACTTC
-	TRBV3-1	TRBJ2-5	-	CASSRILGWETQYF	TGTGCCAGCAGCCGAATATTGGGTTGGGAGACCCAGTACTTC
-	TRBV15	TRBJ2-3	TRBD2	CATSRDRASGRTDTQYF	TGTGCCACCAGCAGAGATCGCGCTAGCGGGAGAACAGATACGCAGTATTTT
-	TRBV25-1	TRBJ2-5	TRBD2	CASSTSGAKQETQYF	TGTGCCAGCTCTACTAGCGGTGCCAAACAAGAGACCCAGTACTTC
few	TRBV5-1	TRBJ2-5	-	CASSANQETQYF	TGTGCCAGCAGTGCCAACCAAGAGACCCAGTACTTC
-	TRBV24-1	TRBJ2-7	-	CATSGLGDEQYF	TGTGCCACCAGTGGCCTGGGGGACGAGCAGTACTTC
few	TRBV5-6	TRBJ2-1	-	CASSLQWAMYNEQFF	TGTGCCAGCAGCTTGCAATGGGCCATGTACAATGAGCAGTTCTTC
-	TRBV15	TRBJ2-3	-	CATSRDRDLKYF	TGTGCCACCAGCAGAGATCGGGACCTGAAGTATTTT
many	TRBV7-6	TRBJ1-4	-	CASSLSGGSGEKLFF	TGTGCCAGCAGCTTAAGTGGAGGGTCGGGTGAAAAACTGTTTTTT
few	TRBV10-1	TRBJ1-1	-	CASRKGLGDGTEAFF	TGCGCCAGCAGGAAGGGATTGGGGGACGGGACTGAAGCTTTCTTT
-	TRBV2	TRBJ2-1	-	CASSVIRAEQFF	TGTGCCAGCAGTGTGATCAGGGCTGAGCAGTTCTTC
-	TRBV5-1	TRBJ2-5	TRBD2	CASSKLAGEQETQYF	TGCGCCAGCAGCAAACTAGCGGGAGAACAAGAGACCCAGTACTTC
-	TRBV5-4	TRBJ2-5	-	CASSSPTNQETQYF	TGTGCCAGCAGCTCCCCGACTAACCAAGAGACCCAGTACTTC
few	TRBV6-1	TRBJ1-1	-	CASNIRGWGEGEAFF	TGTGCCAGCAACATTAGGGGCTGGGGTGAAGGTGAAGCTTTCTTT
few	TRBV20-1	TRBJ2-4	-	CSASSSGLAKNIQYF	TGCAGTGCTAGTAGTAGCGGACTAGCCAAAAACATTCAGTACTTC
-	TRBV4-2	TRBJ2-3	-	CASSYWGAASTDTQYF	TGTGCCAGCAGCTACTGGGGGGCCGCTAGCACAGATACGCAGTATTTT